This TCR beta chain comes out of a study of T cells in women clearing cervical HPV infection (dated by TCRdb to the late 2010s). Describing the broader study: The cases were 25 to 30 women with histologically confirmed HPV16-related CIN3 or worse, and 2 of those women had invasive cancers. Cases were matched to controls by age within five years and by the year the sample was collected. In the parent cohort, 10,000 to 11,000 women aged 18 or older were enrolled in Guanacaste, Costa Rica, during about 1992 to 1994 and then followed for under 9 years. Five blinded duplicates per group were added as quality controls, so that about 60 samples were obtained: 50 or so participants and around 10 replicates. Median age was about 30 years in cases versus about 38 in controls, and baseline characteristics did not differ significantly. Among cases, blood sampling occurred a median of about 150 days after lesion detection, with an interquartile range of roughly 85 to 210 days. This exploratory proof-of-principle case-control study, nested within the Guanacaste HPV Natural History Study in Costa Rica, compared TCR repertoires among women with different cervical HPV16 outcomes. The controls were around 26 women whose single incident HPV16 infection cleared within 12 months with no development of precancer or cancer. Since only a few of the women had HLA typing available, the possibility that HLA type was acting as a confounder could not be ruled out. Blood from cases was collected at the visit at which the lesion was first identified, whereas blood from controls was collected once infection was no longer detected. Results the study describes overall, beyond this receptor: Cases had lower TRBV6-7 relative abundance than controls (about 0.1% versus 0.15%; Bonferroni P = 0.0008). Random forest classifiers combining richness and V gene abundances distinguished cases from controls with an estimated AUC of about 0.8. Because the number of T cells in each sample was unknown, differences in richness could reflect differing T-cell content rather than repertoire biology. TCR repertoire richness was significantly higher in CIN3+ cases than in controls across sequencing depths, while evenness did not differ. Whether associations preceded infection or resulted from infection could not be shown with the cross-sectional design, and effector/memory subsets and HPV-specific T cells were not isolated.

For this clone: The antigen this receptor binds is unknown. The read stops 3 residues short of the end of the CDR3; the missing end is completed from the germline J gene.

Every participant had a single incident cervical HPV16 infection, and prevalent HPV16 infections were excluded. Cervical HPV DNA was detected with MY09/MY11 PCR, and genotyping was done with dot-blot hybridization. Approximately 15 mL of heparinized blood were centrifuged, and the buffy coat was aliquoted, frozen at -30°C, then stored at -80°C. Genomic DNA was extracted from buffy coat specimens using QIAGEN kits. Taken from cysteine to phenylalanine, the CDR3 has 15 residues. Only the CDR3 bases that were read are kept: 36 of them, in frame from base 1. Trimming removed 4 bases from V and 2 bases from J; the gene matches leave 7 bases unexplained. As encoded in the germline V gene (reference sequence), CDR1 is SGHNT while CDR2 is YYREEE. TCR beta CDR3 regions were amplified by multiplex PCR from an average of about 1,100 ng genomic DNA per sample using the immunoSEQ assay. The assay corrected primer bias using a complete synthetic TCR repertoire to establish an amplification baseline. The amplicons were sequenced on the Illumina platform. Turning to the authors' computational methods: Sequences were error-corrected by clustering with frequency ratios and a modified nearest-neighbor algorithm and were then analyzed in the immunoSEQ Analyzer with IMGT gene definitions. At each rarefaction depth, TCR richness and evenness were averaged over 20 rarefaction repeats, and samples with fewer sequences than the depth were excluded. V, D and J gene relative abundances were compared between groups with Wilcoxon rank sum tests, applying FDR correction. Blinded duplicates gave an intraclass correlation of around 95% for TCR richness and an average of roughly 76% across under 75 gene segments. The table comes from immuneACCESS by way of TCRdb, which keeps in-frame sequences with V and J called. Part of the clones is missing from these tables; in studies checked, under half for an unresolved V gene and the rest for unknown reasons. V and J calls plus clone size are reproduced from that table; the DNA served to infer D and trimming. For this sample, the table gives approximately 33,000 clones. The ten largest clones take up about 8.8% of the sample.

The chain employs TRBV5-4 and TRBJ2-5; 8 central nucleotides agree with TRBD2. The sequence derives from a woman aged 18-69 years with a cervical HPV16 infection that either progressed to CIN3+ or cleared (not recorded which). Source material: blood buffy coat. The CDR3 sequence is CASSPGLAQQETQYF. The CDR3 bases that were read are TGTGCCAGCAGCCCCGGACTAGCCCAGCAAGAGACC.